This entry lists 5 T cell receptor beta chains sequenced from one sample in a study of lymphopenia after photon versus proton radiotherapy (dated by TCRdb to between 2017 and 2020). The library was prepared using the immunoSEQ multiplex PCR assay. Here the immuneACCESS table is served through TCRdb, limited to in-frame sequences with V and J called. Missing clones are a known gap in these copies; in checked studies unresolved V genes cover under half, and the rest lacks a known reason. This sample has approximately 80,000 clones in its table, and around 88% of those were observed once. Over 1.1% of the sample belongs to the ten largest clones. The input for sequencing was peripheral blood, taken from a patient treated with proton-based radiotherapy. All receptors come from a man between 60 and 70 years old with pancreatic cancer.

This chain uses TRBV7-2 with TRBJ2-2; 8 positions agree with TRBD1. V trimming: 3 bases; J trimming: 8 bases; junction bases outside the gene matches: 11. CDR3 length: 16 amino acids. In germline, CDR1 is SGHTA, CDR2 FQGNSA. The CDR3: CASSFNGQGIGGELFF. The DNA of the CDR3 is TGTGCCAGCAGCTTCAATGGACAGGGCATAGGTGGGGAGCTGTTTTTT.

The chain recombines TRBV25-1 with TRBJ1-1; tentative D call: TRBD1 (6 bases). Trimming cost V 2 bases and J 10 bases, with 20 bases left between them. The CDR3 extends over 15 amino acids. CDR1 is MGHDK, CDR2 SYGVNS, per germline. This CDR3 is CASSEQGKSLQGAFF. Here the CDR3 DNA reads TGTGCCAGCAGTGAACAGGGGAAGTCCCTGCAAGGAGCTTTCTTT.

The gene calls are TRBV6-5 and TRBJ2-7; possibly TRBD2 for D (6 bases). The germline V gene encodes CDR1 MNHEY and CDR2 SVGAGI. V was shortened by 4 bases and J by 0 bases, with 10 bases between the two germline ends. CDR3 length: 14 amino acids. This CDR3 is CASSSEGLSYEQYF. Written as DNA, the CDR3 is TGTGCCAGCAGTTCTGAGGGACTCTCCTACGAGCAGTACTTC.

The genes are TRBV5-1 and TRBJ2-7; a possible D gene is TRBD2 (6 bases). Per the germline V gene, CDR1 is SGHRS and CDR2 is YFSETQ. V lost 6 bases and J lost 3, with 13 bases in between. The CDR3 length is 13 residues. The CDR3 loop reads CASTPGTGYEQYF. The CDR3 DNA follows: TGCGCCAGCACCCCAGGGACTGGCTACGAGCAGTACTTC.

The J gene is TRBJ2-1, the V gene TRBV21-1; TRBD2, the D gene given by the table, was not confirmed from the DNA. TRBV21-1 is shown as a pseudogene. This CDR3 is built from 16 residues. CDR3 region: CASSLRTSGSLNEQFF. The CDR3 DNA sequence: TGTGCCAGCAGCCTACGGACTAGCGGGAGCTTGAATGAGCAGTTCTTC.